Sequencing of this TCR beta chain was carried out in a study of T-cell reconstitution after alpha-beta-depleted transplantation in children. A few counts support this clonotype. Its antigen is currently unknown. Unique molecular identifiers tagged the TCRbeta library. TCRdb passed the PCR reads through MiXCR, listing each CDR3 protein once. The table records approximately 130,000 distinct CDR3 sequences, about 9.9% of them present only once. Study-level points and caveats: Diversity and T-cell counts at one year after transplant derived mostly from new T cells. In patients about two months after transplant, alpha-beta T cells reportedly arose from several hundred expanded graft clones.

The sequence was obtained from a girl under three years old who had a stem cell transplant for combined immunodeficiency, so the T cells may come from the graft donor. Sequencing was performed on PBMCs, mostly from graft donor cells, taken 180 days after TCRalphabeta/CD19-depleted stem cell transplant.

CDR3 residues: CSVRTGSYVLTF. The CDR3 nucleotides read TGCAGCGTCCGGACAGGTAGTTACGTCCTGACTTTC. V and J are TRBV29-1 and TRBJ2-6; 7 nucleotides line up with TRBD1. The CDR3 is 12 amino acids. With 6 bases clipped from V and 11 bases from J, the junction kept 7 bases outside the gene matches. Per the germline V gene, CDR1 is SQVTM and CDR2 is ANQGSEA.